This is a list of T cell receptor beta chains from one sample in a study of early T cells in non-severe SARS-CoV-2 infection. Using its own MiXCR run on the 5' RACE reads, TCRdb lists one record per CDR3 protein. The sample has roughly 90,000 distinct CDR3 sequences, over 12% seen once. The source material was whole blood. These receptors originate from an adult who was a healthcare worker with PCR-confirmed SARS-CoV-2 infection or an uninfected control (not recorded which). Both conserved end residues are part of each CDR3. The order of the fields is clone size, J gene, V gene, D gene, CDR3 DNA, CDR3 protein. D genes are given only for firm matches. Clone size is stated in some rows and not others, as once, few, many or a class when expanded.

>few|TRBJ1-4|TRBV20-1|TRBD1
TGCAGTGCTAGAGATTGGCAGGGGGTTGAAAAACTGTTTTTT
CSARDWQGVEKLFF
>few|TRBJ2-3|TRBV7-8|NA
TGTGCCCACGAGGGGCTGGGAGATACGCAGTATTTT
CAHEGLGDTQYF
>once|TRBJ1-2|TRBV12-5|NA
TGTGCTAGTGGTTTGCCGACGCGTGGAGGCTACACCTTC
CASGLPTRGGYTF
>NA|TRBJ2-3|TRBV12-3/TRBV12-4|NA
TGTGCCAGCAGCCGACCCGTCCTTCCCCGGGATACGCAGTATTTT
CASSRPVLPRDTQYF
>few|TRBJ2-3|TRBV7-6|TRBD2
TGTGCCAGCAGCTTAGCCGACCGGGGGGCAGATACGCAGTATTTT
CASSLADRGADTQYF
>NA|TRBJ1-1|TRBV6-6|TRBD1
TGTGCCAGCAGGGACACACAGGGGGCGAAAGCTTTCTTT
CASRDTQGAKAFF
>NA|TRBJ1-2|TRBV7-9|NA
TGTGCCAGCAGCTTAGGGGCCGGAGAGAACTATGGCTACACCTTC
CASSLGAGENYGYTF
>NA|TRBJ2-3|TRBV5-1|NA
TGCGCCAGCAGCTTGGACCCGGGCGGAGGAGATACGCAGTATTTT
CASSLDPGGGDTQYF
>NA|TRBJ2-3|TRBV7-2|TRBD1
TGTGCCAGCAGCTCGCCGGGACAGCAGCCAGATACGCAGTATTTT
CASSSPGQQPDTQYF
>few|TRBJ2-1|TRBV4-1|NA
TGCGCCAGCAGCCAAGTAGGGGGTAGCTCCTACAATGAGCAGTTCTTC
CASSQVGGSSYNEQFF
>NA|TRBJ1-1|TRBV10-2|NA
TGCGCCAGCAGTGATCGGAGAACTGAAGCTTTCTTT
CASSDRRTEAFF
>many|TRBJ1-2|TRBV30|TRBD1
TGTGCCTCCTCGCGGGACAGGGGGGGCTACACCTTC
CASSRDRGGYTF
>NA|TRBJ2-5|TRBV12-3/TRBV12-4|NA
TGTGCCAGCAGTCCTCACCCGGGGTCCAAGGAGACCCAGTACTTC
CASSPHPGSKETQYF
>NA|TRBJ1-1|TRBV10-1|NA
TGCGCCAGCAGCGAGCAGGTGAACACTGAAGCTTTCTTT
CASSEQVNTEAFF
>NA|TRBJ1-1|TRBV20-1|NA
TGCAGTGCTCCCGCAGCCTCCATGAACACTGAAGCTTTCTTT
CSAPAASMNTEAFF
>NA|TRBJ2-3|TRBV12-3/TRBV12-4|NA
TGTGCCAGCAGTCCAGGGCCGCACCCAGATACGCAGTATTTT
CASSPGPHPDTQYF
>few|TRBJ2-3|TRBV25-1|NA
TGTGCCAGCAGTGAATTAGGGGGGGGCACAGATACGCAGTATTTT
CASSELGGGTDTQYF
>NA|TRBJ1-1|TRBV12-5|NA
TGTGCTAGTGGAACCGAATATAACACTGAAGCTTTCTTT
CASGTEYNTEAFF
>NA|TRBJ2-1|TRBV7-2|NA
TGTGCCAGCAGCCGGGAGTATTGGGGGGTTGATGAGCAGTTCTTC
CASSREYWGVDEQFF
>NA|TRBJ2-4|TRBV6-1|NA
TGTGCCAGCAGTGAATTAAAACCAGAAAACATTCAGTACTTC
CASSELKPENIQYF
>many|TRBJ2-5|TRBV10-3|NA
TGTGCCATCAGTGAGTCGGGGGAGACCCAGTACTTC
CAISESGETQYF
>many|TRBJ2-3|TRBV11-2|NA
TGTGCCAGCAGCCCCGTGCCTACGGCAGATACGCAGTATTTT
CASSPVPTADTQYF
>many|TRBJ1-1|TRBV21-1|NA
TGTGCCAGCAGCTCAAGGGGGAGGGGCTCTTCTAACACTGAAGCTTTCTTT
CASSSRGRGSSNTEAFF
>many|TRBJ2-1|TRBV29-1|TRBD2
TGCAGCGTTCGTTTAGTCAGCGGGGGGCCAACTCCCAATGAGCAGTTCTTC
CSVRLVSGGPTPNEQFF
>once|TRBJ1-1|TRBV29-1|NA
TGCAGCGTAGTCACAGGACGTGAAGCTTTCTTT
CSVVTGREAFF
>NA|TRBJ2-1|TRBV11-3|TRBD2
TGTGCCAGCAGCTTAGCGGGGGGGCCCGATGAGCAGTTCTTC
CASSLAGGPDEQFF
>few|TRBJ2-5|TRBV13|TRBD2
TGTGCCAGCAGCGACCGACTAGCGGGGGGCCAAGAGACCCAGTACTTC
CASSDRLAGGQETQYF
>few|TRBJ2-1|TRBV18|TRBD1
TGTGCCAGCACGAGGGACAGGGGGTACAATGAGCAGTTCTTC
CASTRDRGYNEQFF
>few|TRBJ2-3|TRBV4-2|TRBD2
TGTGCCAGCACCCAAGCCGTCGGGGGGAGCACAGATACGCAGTATTTT
CASTQAVGGSTDTQYF
>few|TRBJ1-1|TRBV5-1|NA
TGCGCCAGCAGCTGGGGTGCGGGGAACACTGAAGCTTTCTTT
CASSWGAGNTEAFF
>NA|TRBJ2-1|TRBV5-6|TRBD2
TGTGCCAGCAGCTTTAGCGGGACAAGGGTCTTC
CASSFSGTRVF
>NA|TRBJ1-1|TRBV20-1|NA
TGCAGTGTCAGCCCTTACGGGAATGAAGCTTTCTTT
CSVSPYGNEAFF
>few|TRBJ2-3|TRBV28|TRBD2
TGTGCCAGCAGTTTAGCGGGGGGGGAAGATACGCAGTATTTT
CASSLAGGEDTQYF
>few|TRBJ1-2|TRBV11-2|NA
TGTGCCAGCAGCTTAGCTCAGGGTACCGGCTACACCTTC
CASSLAQGTGYTF
>NA|TRBJ2-3|TRBV6-6|NA
TGTGCCAGCAGTTACCTTGCAGGACGCACAGATACGCAGTATTTT
CASSYLAGRTDTQYF
>few|TRBJ1-1|TRBV2|NA
TGTGCCAGCAGTGACGGACGGCCGACGGTATTCTTT
CASSDGRPTVFF
>few|TRBJ1-4|TRBV20-1|NA
TGCAGTGCTAGAACAGGGTTTCTGACTGAAAAACTGTTTTTT
CSARTGFLTEKLFF
>NA|TRBJ1-1|TRBV3-1|TRBD1
TGTGCCAGCAGCCCAGAATGGGACAGGGGCACTGAAGCTTTCTTT
CASSPEWDRGTEAFF
>few|TRBJ2-5|TRBV24-1|NA
TGTGCCACCAGTGATCGCCAGTACCAAGAGACCCAGTACTTC
CATSDRQYQETQYF
>NA|TRBJ1-3|TRBV7-2|NA
TGTGCCAGCAGCTTAAACAGTGGTCAGGGGAGGGAATTT
CASSLNSGQGREF
>many|TRBJ1-5|TRBV7-8|TRBD1
TGTGCCAGCAGCTTCGGGACAGGGGATAATCAGCCCCAGCATTTT
CASSFGTGDNQPQHF
>once|TRBJ2-2|TRBV7-6|TRBD1
TGTGCCAGCAGCGGACGGACAGGGCGCACCGGGGAGCTGTTTTTT
CASSGRTGRTGELFF
>few|TRBJ1-6|TRBV5-5|TRBD1
TGTGCCAGCAGCTGGGACAGGGGGCAGAGTTCACCCCTCCACTTT
CASSWDRGQSSPLHF
>many|TRBJ1-1|TRBV27|TRBD1
TGTGCCAGCAGCTTGGACAGGGTGAACACTGAAGCTTTCTTT
CASSLDRVNTEAFF
>NA|TRBJ1-1|TRBV19|NA
TGTGCCAGTAGTATAGTTCCAGGGATGGGAACTGAAGCTTTCTTT
CASSIVPGMGTEAFF
>few|TRBJ2-4|TRBV28|NA
TGTGCCAGCAGTTCCGGAGAGCTAGCCAAAAACATTCAGTACTTC
CASSSGELAKNIQYF
>NA|TRBJ2-3|TRBV29-1|TRBD2
TGCAGCGTCGCGAGAGCGGGGGGGCCGACAGATACGCAGTATTTT
CSVARAGGPTDTQYF
>NA|TRBJ2-3|TRBV6-5|TRBD2
TGTGCCAGCAGAGGGGCGACGGGGAGGGGCATGGATACGCAGTATTTT
CASRGATGRGMDTQYF
>many|TRBJ2-3|TRBV14|NA
TGTGCCAGCAGCTACGGTGGGGTAGGCACAGATACGCAGTATTTT
CASSYGGVGTDTQYF
>NA|TRBJ1-2|TRBV28|TRBD1
TGTGCCAGCAGTTTATTGCAGGGGGATAACTATGGCTACACCTTC
CASSLLQGDNYGYTF
>NA|TRBJ1-6|TRBV12-3/TRBV12-4|TRBD1
TGTGCCAGCAGTCGCGCTGGGCAGGGGGATTCACCCCTCCACTTT
CASSRAGQGDSPLHF
>NA|TRBJ2-1|TRBV5-1|NA
TGCGCCAGCAGCATGAACAATGAGCAGTTCTTC
CASSMNNEQFF
>few|TRBJ1-6|TRBV5-1|NA
TGCGCCAGCGCACCAATAGGGGGTAGTAATTCACCCCTCCACTTT
CASAPIGGSNSPLHF
>NA|TRBJ1-4|TRBV27|TRBD1
TGTGCCAGCAGTCGGACAGGGGGCCCATTGGAGGCTAATGAAAAACTGTTTTTT
CASSRTGGPLEANEKLFF
>few|TRBJ2-4|TRBV5-4|NA
TGTGCCAGCAGCCGAACTCAGGGACTAGCCAAAAACATTCAGTACTTC
CASSRTQGLAKNIQYF
>few|TRBJ2-3|TRBV11-2|TRBD2
TGTGCCAGCAGCTTAGGGAGCGGGAGAAGCACAGATACGCAGTATTTT
CASSLGSGRSTDTQYF
>many|TRBJ2-5|TRBV2|NA
TGTGCCAGCAGTGAGGCCCCTCGGGAGACCCAGTACTTC
CASSEAPRETQYF